This TCR beta chain was observed in a study of response to subunit inactivated influenza vaccine. Study-wide results and caveats: A suggestion made by the authors is that each seasonal influenza vaccination recruits few new T cells.

TCRdb ran MiXCR on the RT-PCR reads and lists one entry per CDR3 protein. The data show about 830,000 distinct CDR3 sequences, approximately 17% seen once. Deletions cut 3 bases from V and 5 bases from J, with 13 bases between. Germline CDR1 reads WNHNN; CDR2 reads SYGVQD (reference sequence). CDR3 length: 14 amino acids. With respect to this clonotype: The target antigen is unknown.

This chain joins TRBV10-1 and TRBJ1-2; D gene uncertain. This TCR was recovered from a man aged 50 or older who received an inactivated influenza vaccine. The sequenced sample was PBMCs from blood, obtained 4 to 6 days after vaccination. CDR3: CASSDSWGGYGYTF. CDR3 nucleotide sequence: TGCGCCAGCAGTGATTCTTGGGGTGGATATGGCTACACCTTC.